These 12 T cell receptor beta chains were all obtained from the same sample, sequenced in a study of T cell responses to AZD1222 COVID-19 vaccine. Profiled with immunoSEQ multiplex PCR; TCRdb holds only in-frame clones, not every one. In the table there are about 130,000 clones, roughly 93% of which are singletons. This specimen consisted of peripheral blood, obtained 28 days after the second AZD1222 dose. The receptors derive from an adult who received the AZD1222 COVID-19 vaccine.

The CDR3 is CASSYTSGFGGYTF. The CDR3 coding sequence is TGTGCCAGCAGTTACACCTCAGGGTTCGGTGGCTACACCTTC. The chain is built from TRBV6-2 or TRBV6-3 and TRBJ1-2; tentative D call: TRBD1 (5 bases). The CDR3 totals 14 residues. Germline-derived CDR1 and CDR2 are MNHEY and SVGEGT. V lost 2 bases and J lost 7, with 14 bases in between.

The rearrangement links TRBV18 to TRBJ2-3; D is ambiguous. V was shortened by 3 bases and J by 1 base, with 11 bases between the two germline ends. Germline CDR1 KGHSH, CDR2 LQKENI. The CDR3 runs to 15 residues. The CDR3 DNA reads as TGTGCCAGCTCACCCTTTCGGGCGGGCACAGATACGCAGTATTTT. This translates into CASSPFRAGTDTQYF.

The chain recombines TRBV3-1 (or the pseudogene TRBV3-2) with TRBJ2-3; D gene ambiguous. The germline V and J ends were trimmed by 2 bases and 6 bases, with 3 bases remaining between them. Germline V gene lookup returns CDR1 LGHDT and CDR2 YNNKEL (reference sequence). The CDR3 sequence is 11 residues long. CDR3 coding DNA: TGTGCCAGCAGCCAATCCGATACGCAGTATTTT. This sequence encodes CASSQSDTQYF.

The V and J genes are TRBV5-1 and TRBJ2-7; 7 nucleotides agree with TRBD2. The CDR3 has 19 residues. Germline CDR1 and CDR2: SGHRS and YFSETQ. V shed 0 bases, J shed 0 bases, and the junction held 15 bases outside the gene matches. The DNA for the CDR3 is TGCGCCAGCAGCTTGGCCCTCTATTTCGCTCTAGCGGCCTCCTACGAGCAGTACTTC. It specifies CASSLALYFALAASYEQYF.

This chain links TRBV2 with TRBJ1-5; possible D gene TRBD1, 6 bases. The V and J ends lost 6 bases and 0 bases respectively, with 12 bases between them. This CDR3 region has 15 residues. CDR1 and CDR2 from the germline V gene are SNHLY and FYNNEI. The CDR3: CASRKEQGSNQPQHF. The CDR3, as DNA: TGTGCCAGCAGAAAGGAACAGGGTAGCAATCAGCCCCAGCATTTT.

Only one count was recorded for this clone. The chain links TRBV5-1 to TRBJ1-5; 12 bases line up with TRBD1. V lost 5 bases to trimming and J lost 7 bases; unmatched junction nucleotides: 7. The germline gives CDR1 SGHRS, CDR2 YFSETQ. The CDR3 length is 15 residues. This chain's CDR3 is CASSPGTGGGQPQHF. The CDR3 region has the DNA TGCGCCAGCAGTCCCGGGACAGGGGGCGGGCAGCCCCAGCATTTT.

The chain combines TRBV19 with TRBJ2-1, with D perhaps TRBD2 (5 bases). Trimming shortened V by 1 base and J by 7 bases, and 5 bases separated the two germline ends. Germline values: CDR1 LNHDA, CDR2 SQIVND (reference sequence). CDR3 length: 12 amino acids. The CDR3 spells CASSIGTNEQFF. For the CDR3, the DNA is TGTGCCAGTAGTATAGGGACTAATGAGCAGTTCTTC.

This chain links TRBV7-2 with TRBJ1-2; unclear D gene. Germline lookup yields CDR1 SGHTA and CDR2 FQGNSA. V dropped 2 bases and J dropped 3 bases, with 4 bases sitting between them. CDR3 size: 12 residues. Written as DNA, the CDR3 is TGTGCCAGCAGCTTATCAGACTATGGCTACACCTTC. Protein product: CASSLSDYGYTF.

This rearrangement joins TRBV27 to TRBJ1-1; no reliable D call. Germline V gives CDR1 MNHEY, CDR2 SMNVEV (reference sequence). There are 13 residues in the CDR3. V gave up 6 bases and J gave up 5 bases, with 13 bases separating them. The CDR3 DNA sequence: TGTGCCAGCAGACTAAGCCGGGGAACTGAAGCTTTCTTT. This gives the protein CASRLSRGTEAFF.

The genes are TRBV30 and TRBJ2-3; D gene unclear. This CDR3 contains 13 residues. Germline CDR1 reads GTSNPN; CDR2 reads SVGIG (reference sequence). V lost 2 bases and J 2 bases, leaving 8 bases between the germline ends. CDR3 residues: CAWSFDLTDTQYF. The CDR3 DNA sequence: TGTGCCTGGAGTTTCGACCTCACAGATACGCAGTATTTT.

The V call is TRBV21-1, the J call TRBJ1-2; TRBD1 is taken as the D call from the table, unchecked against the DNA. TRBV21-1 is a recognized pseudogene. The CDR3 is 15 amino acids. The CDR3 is CASSILRGINYGYTF. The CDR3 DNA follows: TGTGCCAGCAGCATTCTCAGGGGGATCAACTATGGCTACACCTTC.

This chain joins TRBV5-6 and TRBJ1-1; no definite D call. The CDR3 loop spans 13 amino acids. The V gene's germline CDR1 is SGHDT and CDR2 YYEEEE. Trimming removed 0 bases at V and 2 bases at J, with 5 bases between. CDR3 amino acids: CASSLVPNTEAFF. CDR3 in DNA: TGTGCCAGCAGCTTGGTTCCAAACACTGAAGCTTTCTTT.